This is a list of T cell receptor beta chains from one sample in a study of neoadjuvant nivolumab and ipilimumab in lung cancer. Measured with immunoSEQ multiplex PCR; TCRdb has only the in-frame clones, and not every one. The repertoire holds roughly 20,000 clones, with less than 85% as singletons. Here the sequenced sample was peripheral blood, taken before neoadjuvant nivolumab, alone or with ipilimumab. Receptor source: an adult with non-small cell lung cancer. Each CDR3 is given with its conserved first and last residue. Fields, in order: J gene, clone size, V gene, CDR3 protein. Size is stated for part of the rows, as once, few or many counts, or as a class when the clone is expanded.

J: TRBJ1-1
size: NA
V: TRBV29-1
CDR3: CSVYSFTEAFF

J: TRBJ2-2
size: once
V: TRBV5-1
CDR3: CASSITKTGELFF

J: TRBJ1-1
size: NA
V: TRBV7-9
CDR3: CASIARENTEAFF

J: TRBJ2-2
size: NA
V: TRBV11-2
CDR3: CASSSRDRTNTGELFF

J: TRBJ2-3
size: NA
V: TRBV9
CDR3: CASSGRRTSGNTDTQYF

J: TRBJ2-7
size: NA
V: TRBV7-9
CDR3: CASSFGLAGSREQYF

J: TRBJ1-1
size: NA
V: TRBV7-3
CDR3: CASSWGTGEAFF

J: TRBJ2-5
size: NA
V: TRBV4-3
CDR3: CASSQGVAGVETQYF

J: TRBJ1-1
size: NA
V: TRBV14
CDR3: CASSQDLGHLNTEAFF

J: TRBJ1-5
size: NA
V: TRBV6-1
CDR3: CASRIRENQPQHF

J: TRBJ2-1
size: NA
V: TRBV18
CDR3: CASSPLLAGGVNSYNEQFF

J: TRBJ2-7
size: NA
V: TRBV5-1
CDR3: CASSLENPSYEQYF